The T cell receptor beta chain described here comes from a study of Graves' ophthalmopathy and Graves' hyperthyroidism. Amplifying from RNA transcripts, the study obtained TCR beta CDR3 regions. HTBI primers were used in a first-round RT-PCR, which preceded a second-round multiplex PCR. TCRdb recomputed calls from the multiplex PCR reads with MiXCR, one row per CDR3 protein. The sample includes 500,000 to 700,000 distinct CDR3 sequences, about 24% seen only once; the top ten take around 7%. This clonotype was obtained from a woman aged 18-29 years with stable Graves' hyperthyroidism. Some clones in this sample may be carry-over from other donors' samples. Sequences were obtained from peripheral blood.

The CDR3 region is CASSQDLLSISGGPNNNQPQHF. The CDR3 DNA follows: TGTGCCAGCAGCCAAGACTTACTCTCGATTTCGGGGGGCCCCAATAACAATCAGCCCCAGCATTTT. The V call is TRBV14, the J call TRBJ1-5; a possible D gene is TRBD1 (6 bases). CDR1 and CDR2 (germline): SGHDN, FVKESK. Between the trimmed V and J ends, which lost 0 bases and 3 bases, there was a span of 30 bases. The CDR3 has 22 residues.